This TCR beta chain was observed in a study of T cell repertoires in cytomegalovirus infection. Whole-study context: It was the public TCR beta signatures that indicated both CMV infection and matching HLA type.

TCRdb reprocessed the reads with MiXCR, giving one entry per CDR3 protein. The data hold roughly 760,000 distinct CDR3 sequences, with about 40% observed a single time. In its sample, this clonotype was seen a few times. The antigen remains undetermined. Findings of the study overall: Ex vivo responses were dominated by HLA-C-restricted CMV-specific TCR beta clonotypes. Accumulated public TCR beta family frequency recognized individuals carrying CMV together with the relevant HLA.

This CDR3 is 13 amino acids long. CDR1 and CDR2 from the germline V gene are KGHSH and LQKENI. Trimming took 3 bases from V and 7 from J; bases not matched to a gene: 2. This clonotype originated in a human donor in good health (CMV status not recorded). Some clones in this sample may be carry-over from other donors' samples. The specimen was PBMCs. The chain is built from TRBV18 and TRBJ1-5; 8 nucleotides line up with TRBD1. In DNA form, the CDR3 reads TGTGCCAGCTCACCCGACAGGGGACAGCCCCAGCATTTT. Protein product: CASSPDRGQPQHF. Full variable domain (outside the CDR3, taken from reference TRBV18 and TRBJ1-5): NAGVMQNPRHLVRRRGQEARLRCSPMKGHSHVYWYRQLPEEGLKFMVYLQKENIIDESGMPKERFSAEFPKEGPSILRIQQVVRGDSAAYFCASSPDRGQPQHFGDGTRLSIL.